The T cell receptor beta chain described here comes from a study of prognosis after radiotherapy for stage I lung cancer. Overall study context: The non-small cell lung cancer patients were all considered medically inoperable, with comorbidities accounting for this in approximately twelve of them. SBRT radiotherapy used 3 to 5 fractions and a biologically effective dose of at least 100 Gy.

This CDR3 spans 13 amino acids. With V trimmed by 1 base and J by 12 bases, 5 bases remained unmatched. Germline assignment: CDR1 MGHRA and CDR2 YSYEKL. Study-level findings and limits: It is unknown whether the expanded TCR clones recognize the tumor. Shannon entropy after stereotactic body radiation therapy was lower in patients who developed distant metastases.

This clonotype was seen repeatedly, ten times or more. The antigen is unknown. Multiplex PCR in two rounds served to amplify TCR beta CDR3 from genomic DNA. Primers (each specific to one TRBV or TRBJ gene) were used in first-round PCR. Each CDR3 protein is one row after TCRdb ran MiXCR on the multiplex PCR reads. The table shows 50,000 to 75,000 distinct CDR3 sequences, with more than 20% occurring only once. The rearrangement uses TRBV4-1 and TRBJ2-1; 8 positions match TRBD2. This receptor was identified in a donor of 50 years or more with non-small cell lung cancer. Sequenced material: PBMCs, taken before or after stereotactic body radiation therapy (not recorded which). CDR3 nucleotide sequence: TGCGCCAGCAGCCAAGGCGGGGGGCCCCTGCAGTTCTTC. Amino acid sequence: CASSQGGGPLQFF.